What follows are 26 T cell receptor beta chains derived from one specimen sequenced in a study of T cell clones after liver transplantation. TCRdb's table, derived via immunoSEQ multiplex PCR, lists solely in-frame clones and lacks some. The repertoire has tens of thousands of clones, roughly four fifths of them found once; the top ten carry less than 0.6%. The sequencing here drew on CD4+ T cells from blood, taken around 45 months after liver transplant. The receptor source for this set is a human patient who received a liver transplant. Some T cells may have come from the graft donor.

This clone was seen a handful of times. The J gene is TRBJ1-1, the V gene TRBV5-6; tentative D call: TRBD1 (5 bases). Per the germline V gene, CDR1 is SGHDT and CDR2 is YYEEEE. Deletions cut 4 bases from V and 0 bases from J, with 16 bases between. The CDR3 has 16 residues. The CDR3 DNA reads TGTGCCAGCAGCCCCTTAATTGGGGGGATGAACACTGAAGCTTTCTTT. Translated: CASSPLIGGMNTEAFF.

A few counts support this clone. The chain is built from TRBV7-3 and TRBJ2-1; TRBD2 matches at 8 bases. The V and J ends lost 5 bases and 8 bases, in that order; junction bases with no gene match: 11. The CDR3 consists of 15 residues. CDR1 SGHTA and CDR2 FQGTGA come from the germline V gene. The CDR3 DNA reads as TGTGCCAGCAGCCGACCGGGGGCGGGAGGCCATGAGCAGTTCTTC. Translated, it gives CASSRPGAGGHEQFF.

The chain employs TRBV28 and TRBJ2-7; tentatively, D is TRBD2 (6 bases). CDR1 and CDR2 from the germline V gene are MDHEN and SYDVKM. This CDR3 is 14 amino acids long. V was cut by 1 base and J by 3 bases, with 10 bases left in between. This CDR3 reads CASSLFPGSYEQYF. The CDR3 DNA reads TGTGCCAGCAGTTTATTCCCCGGGAGCTACGAGCAGTACTTC.

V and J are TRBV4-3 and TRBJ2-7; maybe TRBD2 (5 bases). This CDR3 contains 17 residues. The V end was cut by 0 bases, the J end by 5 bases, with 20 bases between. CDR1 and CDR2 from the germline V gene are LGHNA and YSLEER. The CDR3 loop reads CASSQDRRTGENHEQYF. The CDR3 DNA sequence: TGCGCCAGCAGCCAAGATCGGAGGACCGGGGAGAATCACGAGCAGTACTTC.

CDR3 DNA sequence: TGTGCCACCAGCAGAGGTTCTGACAGGGGGCCCTATGGCTACACCTTC. This sequence encodes CATSRGSDRGPYGYTF. V gene TRBV15 combines with J gene TRBJ1-2; TRBD1 aligns across 10 bases. J lost 4 bases, V lost 1 base, and 6 bases had no gene match. Germline values: CDR1 LNHNV, CDR2 YYDKDF (reference sequence). The CDR3 is 16 residues long.

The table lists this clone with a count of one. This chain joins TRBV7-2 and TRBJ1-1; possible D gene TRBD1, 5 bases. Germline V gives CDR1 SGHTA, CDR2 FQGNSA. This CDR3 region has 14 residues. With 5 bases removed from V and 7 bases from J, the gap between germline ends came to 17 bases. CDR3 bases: TGTGCCAGCAGCCTCCACAGGTCGTACTATGAAGCTTTCTTT. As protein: CASSLHRSYYEAFF. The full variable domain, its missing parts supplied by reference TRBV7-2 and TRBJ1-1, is GAGVSQSPSNKVTEKGKDVELRCDPISGHTALYWYRQSLGQGLEFLIYFQGNSAPDKSGLPSDRFSAERTGGSVSTLTIQRTQQEDSAVYLCASSLHRSYYEAFFGQGTRLTVV.

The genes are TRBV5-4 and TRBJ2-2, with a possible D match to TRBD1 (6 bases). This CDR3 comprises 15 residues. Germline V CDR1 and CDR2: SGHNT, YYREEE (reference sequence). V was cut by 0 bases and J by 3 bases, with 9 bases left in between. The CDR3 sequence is CASSLGSGDTGELFF. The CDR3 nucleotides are TGTGCCAGCAGCTTGGGATCAGGGGACACCGGGGAGCTGTTTTTT.

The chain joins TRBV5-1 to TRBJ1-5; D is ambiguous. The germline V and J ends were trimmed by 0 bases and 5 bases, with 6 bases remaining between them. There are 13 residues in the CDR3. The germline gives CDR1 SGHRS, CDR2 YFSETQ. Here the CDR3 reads CASSLGQDQPQHF. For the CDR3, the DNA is TGCGCCAGCAGCTTGGGACAAGATCAGCCCCAGCATTTT.

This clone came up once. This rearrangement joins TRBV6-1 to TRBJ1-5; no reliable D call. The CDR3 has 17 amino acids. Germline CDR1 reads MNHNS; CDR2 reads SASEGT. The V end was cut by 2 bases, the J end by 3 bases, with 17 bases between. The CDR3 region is CASSERRHRTPNQPQHF. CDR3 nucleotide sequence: TGTGCCAGCAGTGAACGACGACATAGGACCCCCAATCAGCCCCAGCATTTT.

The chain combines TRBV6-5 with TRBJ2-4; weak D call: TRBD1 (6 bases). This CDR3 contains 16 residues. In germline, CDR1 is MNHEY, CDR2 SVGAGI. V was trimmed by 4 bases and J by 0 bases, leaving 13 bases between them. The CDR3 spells CASSSLQGLAKNIQYF. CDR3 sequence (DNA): TGTGCCAGCAGTTCCTTACAGGGTCTAGCCAAAAACATTCAGTACTTC.

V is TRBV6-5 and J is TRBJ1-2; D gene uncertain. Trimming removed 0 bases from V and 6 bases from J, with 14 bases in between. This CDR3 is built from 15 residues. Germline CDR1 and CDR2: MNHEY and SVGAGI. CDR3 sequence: CASSYSIHWSHGYTF. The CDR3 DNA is TGTGCCAGCAGTTACTCGATTCATTGGAGCCATGGCTACACCTTC.

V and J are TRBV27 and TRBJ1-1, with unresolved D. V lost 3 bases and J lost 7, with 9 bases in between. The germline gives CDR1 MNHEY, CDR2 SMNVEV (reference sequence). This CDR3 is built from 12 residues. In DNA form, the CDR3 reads TGTGCCAGCAGTTTCCGGGGTAATGAAGCTTTCTTT. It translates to CASSFRGNEAFF.

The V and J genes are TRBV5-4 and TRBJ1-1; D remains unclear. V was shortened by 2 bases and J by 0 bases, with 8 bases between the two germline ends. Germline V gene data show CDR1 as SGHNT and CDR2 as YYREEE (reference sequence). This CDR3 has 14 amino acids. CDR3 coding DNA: TGTGCCAGCAGCTTTCAAGGGCTGAACACTGAAGCTTTCTTT. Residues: CASSFQGLNTEAFF.

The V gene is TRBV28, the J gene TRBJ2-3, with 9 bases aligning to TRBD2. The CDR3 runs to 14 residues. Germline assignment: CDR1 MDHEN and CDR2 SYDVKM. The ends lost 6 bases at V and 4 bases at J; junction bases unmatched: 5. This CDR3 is CASRISGSPDTQYF. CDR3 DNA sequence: TGTGCCAGCAGGATTAGCGGGAGCCCAGATACGCAGTATTTT.

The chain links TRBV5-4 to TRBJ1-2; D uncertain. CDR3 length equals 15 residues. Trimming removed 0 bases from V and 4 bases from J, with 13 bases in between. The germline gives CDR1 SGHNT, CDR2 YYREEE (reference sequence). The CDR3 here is CASSLGDLRGYGYTF. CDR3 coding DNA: TGTGCCAGCAGCTTGGGAGACCTCAGAGGCTATGGCTACACCTTC.

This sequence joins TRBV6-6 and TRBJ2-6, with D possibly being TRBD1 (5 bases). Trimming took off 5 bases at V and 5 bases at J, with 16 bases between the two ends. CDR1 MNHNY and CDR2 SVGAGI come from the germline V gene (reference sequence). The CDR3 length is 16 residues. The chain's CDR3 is CASSGALIERANVLTF. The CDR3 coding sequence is TGTGCCAGCAGTGGGGCCTTGATAGAAAGGGCCAACGTCCTGACTTTC.

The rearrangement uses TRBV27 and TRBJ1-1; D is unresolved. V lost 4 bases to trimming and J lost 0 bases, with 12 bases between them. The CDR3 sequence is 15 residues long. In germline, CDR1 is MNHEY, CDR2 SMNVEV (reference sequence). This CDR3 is CASSSEGNMNTEAFF. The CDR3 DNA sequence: TGTGCCAGCAGTTCGGAGGGAAATATGAACACTGAAGCTTTCTTT.

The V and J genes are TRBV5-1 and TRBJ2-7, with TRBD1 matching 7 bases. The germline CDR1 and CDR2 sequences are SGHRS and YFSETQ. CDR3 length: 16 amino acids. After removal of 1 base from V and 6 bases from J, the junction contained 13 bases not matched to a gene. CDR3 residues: CASSLRIGTAPGEQYF. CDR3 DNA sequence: TGCGCCAGCAGCTTGAGGATCGGGACAGCGCCAGGCGAGCAGTACTTC.

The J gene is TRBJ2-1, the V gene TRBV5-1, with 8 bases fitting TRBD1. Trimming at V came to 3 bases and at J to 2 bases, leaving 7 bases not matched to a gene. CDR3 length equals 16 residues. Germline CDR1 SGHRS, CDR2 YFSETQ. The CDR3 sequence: CASSSTTGATYNEQFF. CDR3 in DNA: TGCGCCAGCAGCTCTACGACAGGGGCTACCTACAATGAGCAGTTCTTC. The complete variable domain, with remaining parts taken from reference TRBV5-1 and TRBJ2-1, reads KAGVTQTPRYLIKTRGQQVTLSCSPISGHRSVSWYQQTPGQGLQFLFEYFSETQRNKGNFPGRFSGRQFSNSRSEMNVSTLELGDSALYLCASSSTTGATYNEQFFGPGTRLTVL.

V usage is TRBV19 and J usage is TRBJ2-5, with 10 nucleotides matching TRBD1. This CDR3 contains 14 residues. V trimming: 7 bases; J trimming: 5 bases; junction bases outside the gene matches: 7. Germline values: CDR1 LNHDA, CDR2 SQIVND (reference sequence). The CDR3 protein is CASTDRGRQETQYF. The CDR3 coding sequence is TGTGCCAGTACCGACAGGGGGCGGCAGGAGACCCAGTACTTC.

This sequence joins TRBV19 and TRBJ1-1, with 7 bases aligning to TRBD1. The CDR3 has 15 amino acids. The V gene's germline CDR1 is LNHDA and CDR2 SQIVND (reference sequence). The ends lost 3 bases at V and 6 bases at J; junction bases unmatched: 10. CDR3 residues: CASSMTTGRIAEAFF. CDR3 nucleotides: TGTGCCAGTAGTATGACGACAGGGAGGATCGCTGAAGCTTTCTTT.

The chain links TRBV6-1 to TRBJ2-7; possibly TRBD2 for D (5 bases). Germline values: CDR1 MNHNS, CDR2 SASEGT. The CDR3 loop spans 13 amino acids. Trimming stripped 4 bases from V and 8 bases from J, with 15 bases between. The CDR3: CASSAFTGYQQYF. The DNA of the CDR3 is TGTGCCAGCAGTGCCTTCACGGGGTACCAGCAGTACTTC.

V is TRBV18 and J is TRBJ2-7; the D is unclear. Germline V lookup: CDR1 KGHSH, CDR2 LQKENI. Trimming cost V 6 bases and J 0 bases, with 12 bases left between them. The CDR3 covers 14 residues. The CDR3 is CASSRTSFSYEQYF. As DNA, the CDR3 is TGTGCCAGCTCCCGGACCTCCTTCTCCTACGAGCAGTACTTC.

CDR3 amino acids: CASSLIGLAAYEQYF. The DNA of the CDR3 is TGTGCCAGCAGCTTAATAGGACTAGCGGCTTACGAGCAGTACTTC. V usage is TRBV7-2 and J usage is TRBJ2-7, with 10 bases fitting TRBD2. The CDR3 totals 15 residues. CDR1 SGHTA and CDR2 FQGNSA come from the germline V gene. V lost 2 bases to trimming and J lost 4 bases; unmatched junction nucleotides: 5.

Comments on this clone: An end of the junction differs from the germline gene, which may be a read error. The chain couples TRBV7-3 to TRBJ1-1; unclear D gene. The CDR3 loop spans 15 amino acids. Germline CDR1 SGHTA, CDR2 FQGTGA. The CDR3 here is CASSLSAPQNTEAFF. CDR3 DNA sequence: TGTGCCAGCAGTTTAAGCGCCCCGCAGAACACTGAAGCTTTCTTT.

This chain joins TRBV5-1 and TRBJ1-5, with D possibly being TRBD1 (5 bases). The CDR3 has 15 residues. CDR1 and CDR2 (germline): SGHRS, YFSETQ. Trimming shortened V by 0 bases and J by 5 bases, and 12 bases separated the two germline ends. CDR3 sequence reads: CASSLGQGPHQPQHF. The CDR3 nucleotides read TGCGCCAGCAGCTTGGGGCAGGGTCCCCATCAGCCCCAGCATTTT.